This T cell receptor beta chain was sequenced in a study of cytomegalovirus exposure and HLA in healthy donors (TCRdb year 2017). Notes on the research overall: An earlier analysis of roughly 630 of the donors reported approximately 290 Gb of sequence data and about 100 million unique TCR beta sequences from about 200 million T cells. An early release that covered 640 HLA-typed donors contained around 330 gigabases of sequencing data and 65 million to 100 million unique TCR sequences. Of the 300 to 400 genotyped donors, around 81% fell in the genetic ancestry cluster associated with self-reported Caucasian donors. The study aimed to test whether signatures of past pathogen exposure could be identified by cataloging public T cell receptors. The T cell repertoires of 550 to 850 subjects were profiled by immunosequencing and related to cytomegalovirus serostatus. A separate validation cohort of over a hundred different subjects was used in addition to the approximately 610-subject first cohort. To predict cytomegalovirus infection status, the study brought together high-throughput TCR immunosequencing, statistical association of individual TCRs with disease status, and machine learning. In a later analysis, previously published TCR beta repertoires from several hundred donors were re-analyzed and high-resolution HLA genotyping was added so that TCR occurrence patterns could be studied. Rather than using new phenotypic data, the later analysis identified candidate immune exposures from TCR beta sequences and from how often those sequences occurred across donors. An earlier analysis of roughly 580 of the donors used high-throughput TCR beta sequencing to judge whether each TCR beta V gene segment behaved as functional or pseudogenic. Donor age, sex, ethnicity and CMV serostatus were compiled alongside the repertoire data. A later genetic analysis used genome-wide SNP genotypes for about three fifths of the roughly 700 donors, treating that subset as a discovery cohort. All discovery cohort repertoires had been generated on a single sequencing platform. HLA typing covered class I and class II loci at four-digit resolution. The number of typed donors differed by locus: about 620-640 for A, B, C, DRB1 and DQB1; some 500 for DQA1; around 610 for DPA1; and around 490 for DPB1. Because of strong linkage in the cohort, roughly five DR-DQ haplotypes were treated as single units for association and clustering. Among a few hundred genotyped donors of the cohort, an average of approximately 240,000 unique TCR beta nucleotide sequences were sequenced per donor, around 20% of them non-productive.

The CDR3 holds 14 amino acids from the cysteine to the phenylalanine. Just CDR3 DNA is preserved here, 42 bases in frame from base 1. V ends up 5 bases short and J 7 bases short, with an unmatched junction base count of 2. Reading the germline V gene gives CDR1 SGHTA and CDR2 FQGNSA. This clone was counted a few times. Which antigen it targets is not known. The sample holds no much larger clone one base away, and base qualities are not on file. Library construction relied on the immunoSEQ multiplex PCR assay. A mixture of 60 forward primers for TCR Vbeta segments and 13 reverse primers for TCR Jbeta segments was used in the multiplex PCR. Amplification of the CDR3 region of rearranged TCR beta genes was performed with a multiplex PCR assay on genomic DNA. On the Illumina HiSeq System, the amplified TCR beta libraries were sequenced as 87-base-pair reads. Regarding the original processing steps: In a later analysis, tens of millions of unique TCR beta chains were counted across the approximately 670 repertoires, and around 11 million of these chains were shared by at least two donors. Raw reads were error-corrected and collapsed into unique sequences with a nearest-neighbor algorithm that merged closely related sequences to remove PCR and sequencing errors. Alignment of CDR3 sequences to IMGT reference sequences was used to assign V, D and J gene segments. Each retained sequence needed at least a six-nucleotide match to both a V gene segment and a J gene segment. A rearrangement counted as productive if the CDR3 had no stop codons and remained in frame with V and J, and every other rearrangement counted as non-productive. Following IMGT convention, CDR3 was defined as the stretch from the second conserved V-encoded cysteine to the conserved J-encoded phenylalanine. The earlier analysis of 587 of the donors excluded any sequence lacking an unambiguous match to a single V gene segment. In an earlier analysis of some 590 of the donors, a V segment was called functional when productive rearrangements were above 56.7%, and segregating when the standard deviation between donors exceeded 5%. A statistical classification framework was developed to diagnose cytomegalovirus status using the catalog of TCR beta chain sequences. In a later analysis, V and J genes were assigned by comparing TCR nucleotide sequences against IMGT/GENE-DB human TR gene sequences. The TCRdist pipeline was used in a later analysis to assign CDR3 sequences and most-parsimonious VDJ recombination scenarios. In a later analysis, each TCR beta chain was defined by its CDR3 amino acid sequence together with its V-gene family, and reads without a unique V-gene family were excluded. A later analysis removed roughly 590 highly shared, low-generation-probability nucleotide sequences to deal with suspected cross-contamination and a sequencing artifact. In a later analysis, a clonal expansion index was calculated for each public chain from normalized within-repertoire ranks of inferred template counts. In a later analysis, generation probabilities were computed with a VDJ recombination model fitted to out-of-frame rearrangements, and the resulting probabilities were checked against IGoR. In a later analysis, TCR-TCR, TCR-HLA and TCR-CMV co-occurrence was scored with hypergeometric tests, and a repertoire-size bias correction was applied to TCR pairs. A later analysis estimated false discovery rates by permuting HLA or CMV assignments 20 times. In a later analysis, co-occurring TCRs were grouped using DBSCAN, and TCRdist sequence similarity was added for clustering within HLA-allele-positive subsets. Repertoires with fewer than 30,000 or more than 120,000 public chains were left out of co-occurrence clustering, as were a few repertoires with anomalous nucleotide sharing. Imported from immuneACCESS, the table was reduced by TCRdb to in-frame sequences with V and J called. These copies leave out some clones; in studies compared against another copy, an unresolved V gene accounts for under half, and the cause of the remainder is not known. Clonal size and the V and J genes are those of that table, whereas D and trimming came from the DNA. Counted in this sample were around 120,000 clones; about 74% of them appeared once. The top ten constitute less than 3% of the sample.

General study outcomes and caveats: The classifier was reported to diagnose cytomegalovirus status with high specificity and sensitivity in both the original and validation cohorts. The authors suggested that the approach could potentially be generalized to other disease states and immunological phenotypes. Several of the top co-occurrence clusters appeared to be linked to parvovirus B19, influenza, CMV and Epstein-Barr virus, according to a later analysis. A cluster of highly shared sequence variants was judged likely to represent a technical artifact of the sequencing pipeline. CMV serostatus was the only immune exposure information available for the cohort. Linkage disequilibrium might explain the correlated functional status among segregating V segments, but an unknown experimental factor could not be ruled out. Presence/absence analyses assumed roughly uniform sequencing depth across donors, an assumption that may not hold. HLA typing was unavailable for some donors at each locus, so association tests used only the typed subset. According to a later analysis, most CMV-associated TCR beta chains appeared to be HLA-restricted, and the HLA associations seemed to be driven largely by CMV exposure. A later analysis found that TCR association rates varied across HLA loci, with DRB1 alleles showing the most associated TCRs and HLA-C alleles the fewest. A further reported finding was that TCR beta sequences accurately predicted the HLA-A and HLA-B alleles for most subjects in the first cohort. The study gave a list of 150 to 200 TCR beta chains associated with cytomegalovirus. The 87-base-pair reads could not distinguish some IMGT-functional V segments, including TRBV6-2 and TRBV6-3, so those segments were excluded. Strong co-occurrence of HLA alleles, especially DR and DQ, made assigning TCR associations to individual alleles difficult. Because counts were too low, roughly 16 rarely observed V segments, including chromosome 9 orphons, were left out of the earlier analysis of some 640 of the donors. According to a later genetic analysis, donors in an Asian-associated ancestry cluster had fewer N-insertions in productive TCRs than the approximately 690-donor mean. This cohort had only TCR beta chains sequenced, and the lack of alpha or paired-chain data limited which features could be detected. In vitro tests confirmed that a few of the cytomegalovirus-associated TCR beta chains recognize cytomegalovirus antigens. A later analysis associated about 16,000 TCR beta sequences with specific HLA alleles at a false discovery rate of 0.05. A later genetic analysis associated a missense DCLRE1C variant with V-gene and J-gene trimming of TCR beta chains, and an independent cohort replicated the association. An earlier analysis of approximately 600 of the donors showed that most TCR beta V segments appeared in productive rearrangements either about 87% or about 30% of the time, which broadly matched IMGT annotations. Most TCR sequences were observed very rarely across donors, whereas some public TCRs were present in many individuals. A later analysis found that HLA-associated TCR beta chains were more clonally expanded and had lower generation probabilities than equally common non-associated chains.

The cohort was made up of under 800 healthy bone marrow donors. Cohort members were all nominally healthy when sampled, although unrecorded immune exposures were likely present. The donor tested CMV seropositive, placing the donor among the 289 seropositive members of the cohort. Each donor provided a peripheral blood sample, and peripheral blood mononuclear cells were used for TCR beta sequencing. Genomic DNA was extracted from the blood cell samples with the Qiagen DNeasy Blood Extraction Kit. The TCR originated in a woman between 40 and 50 years old in good health and CMV-seropositive. Sequencing was done on a sample of PBMCs. The chain uses TRBV7-2 and TRBJ2-1, and TRBD2 aligns with 13 junction nucleotides. The CDR3 region: CASSPTSGRNEQFF. Here is the DNA: TGTGCCAGCAGCCCGACTAGCGGGAGGAATGAGCAGTTCTTC.